Listed here are 24 T cell receptor beta chains from one sample, sequenced in a study of vaccination and CD4 T cells after COVID-19. These receptors' targets are unknown. Treatment given: roughly ten-day PBMC culture with coronavirus spike peptide pools or control peptides (ViraFEST assay). Harvesting of the unexposed donor's CD4+ T cells predated the COVID-19 pandemic (2011-2018). With the Oncomine TCR Beta short-read assay, DNA from cultured CD4+ T cells was sequenced. Genomic DNA extraction was carried out from cultured CD4+ T cells. A single record per CDR3 protein comes from TCRdb applying MiXCR to the PCR reads. The table includes several thousand distinct CDR3 sequences, approximately 35% detected once. Sequencing was done on a sample of CD4+ T cells from blood, cultured in vitro. These receptors originate from a human donor in good health.

This clonotype was detected a few times. The J gene is TRBJ1-1, the V gene TRBV6-5; 8 positions match TRBD1. Germline V CDR1 and CDR2: MNHEY, SVGAGI. Trimming cost V 0 bases and J 4 bases; bases outside gene matches: 10. There are 17 residues in the CDR3. CDR3 region: CASSYSRAGGPVTEAFF. The CDR3 nucleotides are TGTGCCAGCAGTTACTCCCGGGCAGGGGGCCCGGTCACTGAAGCTTTCTTT.

This chain connects TRBV20-1 to TRBJ2-3; D possibly corresponds to TRBD2 (6 bases). This CDR3 spans 13 amino acids. V was trimmed by 7 bases and J by 2 bases, leaving 13 bases between them. Germline V lookup: CDR1 DFQATT, CDR2 SNEGSKA (reference sequence). The chain's CDR3 is CSGWDSYTDTQYF. CDR3 nucleotide sequence: TGCAGTGGATGGGACTCATACACAGATACGCAGTATTTT.

The V gene is TRBV27, the J gene TRBJ2-1; D might be TRBD1 (7 bases). This CDR3 comprises 14 residues. From germline, CDR1 is MNHEY and CDR2 SMNVEV (reference sequence). V was clipped by 3 bases and J by 3 bases, with 9 bases between them. CDR3 DNA: TGTGCCAGCAGTTTCCAGGGGGGCTACAATGAGCAGTTCTTC. Protein: CASSFQGGYNEQFF.

The chain joins TRBV7-9 to TRBJ2-5; tentatively, D is TRBD2 (5 bases). Deletions cut 1 base from V and 10 bases from J, with 10 bases between. The V gene's germline CDR1 is SEHNR and CDR2 FQNEAQ (reference sequence). CDR3 length: 12 amino acids. The CDR3 DNA sequence: TGTGCCAGCAGCTTAGGGCCCGGGGACCAGTACTTC. This codes for CASSLGPGDQYF.

This rearrangement joins TRBV24-1 to TRBJ2-3; TRBD2 matches at 9 bases. V shed 6 bases, J shed 0 bases, and the junction held 3 bases outside the gene matches. The CDR3 consists of 15 residues. The germline V gene encodes CDR1 KGHDR and CDR2 SFDVKD. CDR3 nucleotide sequence: TGTGCCACCAGTCGCGGGGGGGCTAGCACAGATACGCAGTATTTT. Its translation: CATSRGGASTDTQYF.

This clonotype was detected a few times. The V call is TRBV29-1, the J call TRBJ2-7; D may be TRBD1 (7 bases). CDR3 size: 12 residues. Germline CDR1 reads SQVTM; CDR2 reads ANQGSEA. V shed 5 bases and J shed 4 bases, with 12 bases lying between them. The DNA for the CDR3 is TGCAGCGTTACGGCAGGGGGGTACGAGCAGTACTTC. Encoded protein: CSVTAGGYEQYF.

V is TRBV27 and J is TRBJ2-5; 7 nucleotides line up with TRBD1. Losses at the gene ends were 3 bases for V and 5 bases for J; bases not matched to a gene: 6. The CDR3 has 14 residues. The germline gives CDR1 MNHEY, CDR2 SMNVEV (reference sequence). The CDR3 region is CASSLGRGPETQYF. CDR3 DNA sequence: TGTGCCAGCAGTTTGGGTAGGGGGCCTGAGACCCAGTACTTC.

The gene calls are TRBV6-5 and TRBJ2-1, with 9 bases aligning to TRBD2. The germline gives CDR1 MNHEY, CDR2 SVGAGI. V was pared by 2 bases and J by 7 bases, with 6 bases of the junction left unmatched. The length of the CDR3 is 15 residues. CDR3 in amino acids: CASSYVASGKNEQFF. The CDR3 bases are TGTGCCAGCAGTTACGTAGCTAGCGGGAAAAATGAGCAGTTCTTC.

This clonotype is large within its sample. V is TRBV11-1 and J is TRBJ2-5; no reliable D call. Trimming shortened V by 5 bases and J by 5 bases, and 12 bases separated the two germline ends. The CDR3 runs 13 residues. Germline V gene lookup returns CDR1 SGHAT and CDR2 FQDESV (reference sequence). CDR3 nucleotide sequence: TGTGCCAGCAGCCAAGGCGCAACCGAGACCCAGTACTTC. Translated: CASSQGATETQYF.

This clonotype was observed a handful of times. This chain connects TRBV7-9 to TRBJ1-4; possibly TRBD1 for D (6 bases). The germline V gene encodes CDR1 SEHNR and CDR2 FQNEAQ (reference sequence). Trimming removed 5 bases at V and 8 bases at J, with 15 bases between. This CDR3 has 14 residues. The CDR3 loop reads CASSPGRGGEKLFF. CDR3 DNA sequence: TGTGCCAGCAGCCCCGGCAGGGGAGGCGAAAAACTGTTTTTT.

V and J are TRBV23-1 and TRBJ2-1, with unresolved D. TRBV23-1 is placed among ORFs of uncertain function. The CDR3 contains 17 residues. V dropped 3 bases and J dropped 9 bases, with 24 bases sitting between them. The chain's CDR3 is CASSHLSSRVVSGEQFF. The CDR3 DNA sequence: TGCGCCAGCAGTCACCTTAGTTCCCGAGTAGTGTCGGGTGAGCAGTTCTTC.

This clonotype came up a few times. This chain joins TRBV7-3 and TRBJ2-1; 10 nucleotides line up with TRBD2. Germline-derived CDR1 and CDR2 are SGHTA and FQGTGA. The CDR3 runs to 14 residues. V shed 2 bases, J shed 5 bases, and the junction held 0 bases outside the gene matches. In nucleotides, the CDR3 is TGTGCCAGCAGCTTACTAGCGGGAGACAATGAGCAGTTCTTC. Residues: CASSLLAGDNEQFF.

This clonotype has only a few counts. The chain links TRBV7-2 to TRBJ2-5; D is uncertain. Trimming cost V 5 bases and J 4 bases, with 23 bases left between them. CDR3 length equals 17 residues. Germline V lookup: CDR1 SGHTA, CDR2 FQGNSA. DNA for the CDR3: TGTGCCAGCAGCCCGAGAAAAAATCGGCCCCTGGTAGAGACCCAGTACTTC. Amino acids: CASSPRKNRPLVETQYF.

This chain connects TRBV28 to TRBJ2-2; D not resolved. Trimming stripped 7 bases from V and 8 bases from J, with 17 bases between. Germline CDR1 MDHEN, CDR2 SYDVKM. This CDR3 spans 14 amino acids. In DNA, the CDR3 is TGTGCCAGCACCCTAACCCCCGACTCTGGGGAGCTGTTTTTT. Its protein product is CASTLTPDSGELFF. The variable domain in full, completed from reference TRBV28 and TRBJ2-2, reads DVKVTQSSRYLVKRTGEKVFLECVQDMDHENMFWYRQDPGLGLRLIYFSYDVKMKEKGDIPEGYSVSREKKERFSLILESASTNQTSMYLCASTLTPDSGELFFGEGSRLTVL.

V usage is TRBV20-1 and J usage is TRBJ1-1; D might be TRBD1 (6 bases). This CDR3 is built from 13 residues. Germline CDR1 and CDR2: DFQATT and SNEGSKA (reference sequence). V dropped 3 bases and J dropped 4 bases, with 12 bases sitting between them. This CDR3 reads CSASGQGITEAFF. The CDR3 DNA reads TGCAGTGCTAGTGGCCAGGGGATCACTGAAGCTTTCTTT.

The chain joins TRBV6-5 to TRBJ2-1; 8 bases are shared with TRBD1. The V gene's germline CDR1 is MNHEY and CDR2 SVGAGI. After removal of 4 bases from V and 6 bases from J, the junction contained 5 bases not matched to a gene. This CDR3 spans 14 amino acids. CDR3 nucleotide sequence: TGTGCCAGCAGTTGGGGGACAGGAGCCAATGAGCAGTTCTTC. Translation: CASSWGTGANEQFF.

The table lists this clonotype with a few counts. J is TRBJ2-7 and V is TRBV28, with 7 bases lining up with TRBD1. The length of the CDR3 is 14 residues. J lost 2 bases, V lost 5 bases, and 6 bases had no gene match. Germline CDR1 is MDHEN and CDR2 is SYDVKM. CDR3 loop: CASSPPGTAYEQYF. The DNA of the CDR3 is TGTGCCAGCAGTCCCCCTGGGACAGCCTACGAGCAGTACTTC.

This sequence joins TRBV6-5 and TRBJ2-2, with D perhaps matching TRBD1 or TRBD2 (5 bases each). The CDR3 spans 17 residues. The V end lost 2 bases, the J end lost 8 bases, and 21 bases lay between the germline ends. From germline, CDR1 is MNHEY and CDR2 SVGAGI. The CDR3 sequence: CASSYPGTGGSPGELFF. The CDR3 nucleotides read TGTGCCAGCAGTTACCCCGGGACCGGAGGAAGTCCGGGGGAGCTGTTTTTT.

This clonotype was found a few times. The CDR3 loop reads CASTPSIGDQPQHF. The CDR3 region has the DNA TGTGCCAGCACCCCCAGTATAGGTGATCAGCCCCAGCATTTT. The rearrangement joins TRBV25-1 to TRBJ1-5; D gene ambiguous. Trimming pared 7 bases from V and 5 bases from J, leaving 15 bases between. The germline V gene encodes CDR1 MGHDK and CDR2 SYGVNS. The CDR3 has 14 residues.

The J gene is TRBJ2-2, the V gene TRBV5-1; the D is unclear. This CDR3 is built from 14 residues. CDR1 and CDR2 (germline): SGHRS, YFSETQ. Trimming took off 7 bases at V and 4 bases at J, with 14 bases between the two ends. CDR3: CASGITPSTGELFF. DNA of the CDR3: TGCGCCAGCGGGATAACTCCCTCCACCGGGGAGCTGTTTTTT.

This sequence joins TRBV7-9 and TRBJ2-3; 9 bases fit TRBD2. This CDR3 spans 16 amino acids. V was pared by 3 bases and J by 5 bases, with 9 bases of the junction left unmatched. The germline gives CDR1 SEHNR, CDR2 FQNEAQ (reference sequence). The CDR3 bases are TGTGCCAGCAGCTTCGTGGCGGGAGGGCCGGGAGATACGCAGTATTTT. Protein sequence: CASSFVAGGPGDTQYF.

This clonotype ranks as medium-sized. The chain joins TRBV25-1 to TRBJ1-5, with D maybe TRBD1 (6 bases). V lost 3 bases and J lost 11, with 20 bases in between. Germline V gene sequence: CDR1 MGHDK, CDR2 SYGVNS. This CDR3 comprises 15 residues. The CDR3 reads CASSDKTGTGGAQHF. The CDR3 DNA reads as TGTGCCAGCAGTGACAAAACAGGGACCGGGGGAGCCCAGCATTTT.

This clonotype was seen a few times. CDR3 in amino acids: CASSLAGGAEAFF. In DNA, the CDR3 is TGTGCCAGCAGCTTAGCAGGGGGTGCTGAAGCTTTCTTT. The rearrangement links TRBV7-2 to TRBJ1-1; maybe TRBD1 (6 bases). Trimming cost V 0 bases and J 6 bases, with 8 bases left between them. The CDR3 length is 13 residues. Germline CDR1 and CDR2: SGHTA and FQGNSA.

This clonotype was picked up a small number of times. The V gene is TRBV20-1, the J gene TRBJ2-1, with 10 bases that match TRBD2. The CDR3 has 15 residues. The J segment lost 6 bases and the V segment lost 3 bases, leaving 8 bases of the junction unmatched. CDR1 and CDR2 (germline): DFQATT, SNEGSKA (reference sequence). The CDR3 DNA sequence: TGCAGTGCTAGGTATAGCGGGAGGTACCCCAATGAGCAGTTCTTC. This gives the protein CSARYSGRYPNEQFF.